The 29 T cell receptor beta chains listed next were all sequenced from one sample in a study of blood T cells in healthy people across ages. With a J-beta primer mix and a sample-barcoded 5' primer, a second PCR ran about 7 to 12 cycles. TCRdb ran MiXCR on the 5' RACE reads and lists one entry per CDR3 protein. The sample lists approximately 800,000 distinct CDR3 sequences; roughly 60% were seen once. The sample consisted of blood. The receptor source for this set is a man aged 30-40 years in good health.

CDR3 DNA sequence: TGTGCCTGTCCACCCTGCACAGATACGCAGTATTTT. Encoded protein: CACPPCTDTQYF. J is TRBJ2-3 and V is TRBV7-2; no firm D call. V gave up 11 bases and J gave up 1 base, with 10 bases separating them. Germline lookup yields CDR1 SGHTA and CDR2 FQGNSA. This CDR3 is 12 amino acids long. Variable domain in full (rest from reference TRBV7-2 and TRBJ2-3): GAGVSQSPSNKVTEKGKDVELRCDPISGHTALYWYRQSLGQGLEFLIYFQGNSAPDKSGLPSDRFSAERTGGSVSTLTIQRTQQEDSAVYLCACPPCTDTQYFGPGTRLTVL.

V gene TRBV12-3 or TRBV12-4 combines with J gene TRBJ2-1; D gene unclear. V was pared by 2 bases and J by 0 bases, with 11 bases between. The CDR3 consists of 16 residues. The CDR3 region has the DNA TGTGCCAGCAGTTTAATAGCAGTGGTCTCCTACAATGAGCAGTTCTTC. This encodes CASSLIAVVSYNEQFF.

This rearrangement joins TRBV14 to TRBJ2-3, with TRBD2 identical over 7 bases. The CDR3 has 16 residues. Germline CDR1 reads SGHDN; CDR2 reads FVKESK. Trimming at V came to 2 bases and at J to 1 base, leaving 6 bases not matched to a gene. The CDR3 here is CASSQMGGSRTDTQYF. The CDR3 coding sequence is TGTGCCAGCAGCCAAATGGGGGGGTCCCGCACAGATACGCAGTATTTT.

This clonotype has more than one count but fewer than ten. The chain uses TRBV4-3 and TRBJ2-1; D remains unclear. The CDR3 is 15 amino acids. V lost 4 bases, J lost 3 bases, and 13 bases lay in between. Germline values: CDR1 LGHNA, CDR2 YSLEER. The CDR3 sequence is CASSLGVGNYNEQFF. The CDR3, as DNA: TGCGCCAGCAGCCTAGGCGTAGGCAACTACAATGAGCAGTTCTTC.

This clonotype was found a few times. The chain joins TRBV12-3 or TRBV12-4 to TRBJ2-3; a weak D match, TRBD1 (6 bases). This CDR3 region has 15 residues. Trimming cost V 6 bases and J 4 bases, with 17 bases left between them. The DNA for the CDR3 is TGTGCCAGCAGCCTGACAGGAGGTCGGGCAGATACGCAGTATTTT. This translates into CASSLTGGRADTQYF.

The gene calls are TRBV29-1 and TRBJ2-2; 9 nucleotides line up with TRBD1. This CDR3 region has 14 residues. The trim removed 2 bases at V and 7 bases at J, leaving 5 bases unmatched. Germline lookup yields CDR1 SQVTM and CDR2 ANQGSEA. CDR3 sequence reads: CSVEKQGANGELFF. The DNA of the CDR3 is TGCAGCGTTGAAAAACAGGGGGCGAACGGGGAGCTGTTTTTT.

This clonotype was detected only once. In DNA form, the CDR3 reads TGTGCCAGCAGCTTCGGGGGGCCCCCTTTCACAGATACGCAGTATTTT. Protein: CASSFGGPPFTDTQYF. This chain connects TRBV11-2 to TRBJ2-3; a weak D match, TRBD2 (7 bases). Between the trimmed V and J ends, which lost 3 bases and 2 bases, there was a span of 15 bases. Germline lookup yields CDR1 SGHAT and CDR2 FQNNGV. The CDR3 has 16 residues. Filled out from reference TRBV11-2 and TRBJ2-3, the complete variable domain reads EAGVAQSPRYKIIEKRQSVAFWCNPISGHATLYWYQQILGQGPKLLIQFQNNGVVDDSQLPKDRFSAERLKGVDSTLKIQPAKLEDSAVYLCASSFGGPPFTDTQYFGPGTRLTVL.

The genes are TRBV12-3 or TRBV12-4 and TRBJ1-5; D not certain. V shed 5 bases and J shed 7 bases, with 15 bases lying between them. The CDR3 sequence is 14 residues long. CDR3 DNA: TGTGCCAGCAGTCAGAGCAACAGAGACCAGCCCCAGCATTTT. This gives the protein CASSQSNRDQPQHF.

The chain recombines TRBV5-1 with TRBJ2-6; D not certain. In germline, CDR1 is SGHRS, CDR2 YFSETQ. The CDR3 consists of 19 residues. Trimming stripped 0 bases from V and 3 bases from J, with 19 bases between. CDR3: CASSLESHWASGGANVLTF. Written as DNA, the CDR3 is TGCGCCAGCAGCTTGGAGTCGCACTGGGCTTCAGGTGGGGCCAACGTCCTGACTTTC.

This clonotype was detected only a few times. The chain has TRBV12-3 or TRBV12-4 and TRBJ2-7; D possibly uses TRBD1 or TRBD2 (5 bases each). V was cut by 1 base and J by 3 bases, with 16 bases left in between. The CDR3 totals 16 residues. CDR3 loop: CASSLGTRGPHYEQYF. In DNA form, the CDR3 reads TGTGCCAGCAGTTTAGGGACCCGGGGACCACACTACGAGCAGTACTTC.

Details on this clonotype: Given a much more abundant clone one base away, this may be a read error. The chain uses TRBV3-1 and TRBJ2-1; D might be TRBD1 (5 bases). Per the germline V gene, CDR1 is LGHDT and CDR2 is YNNKEL (reference sequence). The CDR3 contains 15 residues. The ends were cut back, 0 bases at V and 7 bases at J, with 13 bases in the middle. Here the CDR3 reads CASSQDARTLNEQFF. The CDR3 DNA reads as TGTGCCAGCAGCCAAGATGCGAGGACATTGAATGAGCAGTTCTTC.

This rearrangement joins TRBV9 to TRBJ2-7, with no clear D. The CDR3 extends over 15 amino acids. From germline, CDR1 is SGDLS and CDR2 YYNGEE. V lost 4 bases and J 2 bases, leaving 16 bases between the germline ends. CDR3 residues: CASSQDATAPYEQYF. The CDR3 DNA is TGTGCCAGCAGCCAGGACGCGACGGCTCCCTACGAGCAGTACTTC.

The chain couples TRBV7-3 to TRBJ2-1; D is undetermined. CDR1 is SGHTA, CDR2 FQGTGA, per germline. The germline V and J ends were trimmed by 4 bases and 1 base, with 8 bases remaining between them. The length of the CDR3 is 14 residues. The CDR3 DNA reads as TGTGCCAGCAGCTCGGGCAGATCCTACAATGAGCAGTTCTTC. This encodes CASSSGRSYNEQFF.

This clonotype was observed a handful of times. The chain combines TRBV7-9 with TRBJ1-4; no clear D gene. Trimming removed 3 bases at V and 0 bases at J, with 8 bases between. The CDR3 is made up of 15 amino acids. CDR1 and CDR2 (germline): SEHNR, FQNEAQ (reference sequence). CDR3 coding DNA: TGTGCCAGCAGCTTTGGGATTGCAACTAATGAAAAACTGTTTTTT. It codes for CASSFGIATNEKLFF.

This clonotype was seen a handful of times. The chain couples TRBV20-1 to TRBJ2-7, with D possibly being TRBD1 or TRBD2 (5 bases each). This CDR3 contains 13 residues. The germline V gene encodes CDR1 DFQATT and CDR2 SNEGSKA (reference sequence). V was cut by 4 bases and J by 4 bases, with 14 bases left in between. The CDR3 sequence: CSAKPGPLYEQYF. The CDR3 DNA sequence: TGCAGTGCTAAACCGGGACCATTGTACGAGCAGTACTTC.

The table lists this clonotype with a count of one. J is TRBJ2-1 and V is TRBV28; 11 bases are shared with TRBD2. Trimming cost V 7 bases and J 5 bases; bases outside gene matches: 4. The CDR3 covers 14 residues. In germline, CDR1 is MDHEN, CDR2 SYDVKM. The CDR3 region has the DNA TGTGCCAGCATCTTAGCGGGGGGGAACAATGAGCAGTTCTTC. It encodes CASILAGGNNEQFF.

The chain recombines TRBV9 with TRBJ2-7; 7 bases are shared with TRBD1. Unmatched junction bases numbered 7, after V lost 4 bases and J lost 3 bases. Per germline, CDR1 SGDLS and CDR2 YYNGEE. The CDR3 contains 14 residues. CDR3 residues: CASSMGTAFYEQYF. The CDR3 DNA is TGTGCCAGCAGCATGGGGACAGCTTTCTACGAGCAGTACTTC. Supplemented by reference TRBV9 and TRBJ2-7, the full variable domain reads DSGVTQTPKHLITATGQRVTLRCSPRSGDLSVYWYQQSLDQGLQFLIQYYNGEERAKGNILERFSAQQFPDLHSELNLSSLELGDSALYFCASSMGTAFYEQYFGPGTRLTVT.

The V gene is TRBV7-9, the J gene TRBJ2-4; perhaps TRBD2 as D (5 bases). The end of the DNA aligns better with TRBJ2-5, so the J call may be wrong. The CDR3 covers 14 residues. The germline V gene has CDR1 SEHNR and CDR2 FQNEAQ (reference sequence). CDR3 nucleotides: TGTGCCAGCAGCTTAAACTCGGGGCAAGAGACCCAGTACTTC. Translating it yields CASSLNSGQETQYF.

There are a few counts of this clonotype. This chain links TRBV20-1 with TRBJ1-1, with D possibly being TRBD1 (6 bases). V was shortened by 4 bases and J by 2 bases, with 11 bases between the two germline ends. Germline V gene data show CDR1 as DFQATT and CDR2 as SNEGSKA (reference sequence). The CDR3 is 13 residues long. This chain's CDR3 is CSAIGGSNTEAFF. The CDR3 DNA follows: TGCAGTGCTATAGGGGGATCTAACACTGAAGCTTTCTTT.

In this sample, this clonotype turned up once. This sequence joins TRBV3-1 and TRBJ2-6, with TRBD1 matching over 8 bases. V shed 2 bases, J shed 2 bases, and the junction held 5 bases outside the gene matches. Germline V gene data show CDR1 as LGHDT and CDR2 as YNNKEL (reference sequence). The CDR3 extends over 17 amino acids. This chain's CDR3 is CASSQQGAIAGANVLTF. The DNA for the CDR3 is TGTGCCAGCAGCCAACAGGGGGCAATAGCTGGGGCCAACGTCCTGACTTTC.

Regarding this clonotype: The junction differs from germline at one of its ends, possibly a read error. The gene calls are TRBV5-4 and TRBJ2-4; D is perhaps TRBD1 or TRBD2 (5 bases each). The germline V gene has CDR1 SGHNT and CDR2 YYREEE (reference sequence). The length of the CDR3 is 16 residues. In DNA, the CDR3 is TGTGCCAGCAGCTTGGGGGGGTTCCTAGCCAAAAGCATTCAGTACTTC. Protein product: CASSLGGFLAKSIQYF.

The gene calls are TRBV12-3 or TRBV12-4 and TRBJ2-7, with D perhaps given as TRBD1 or TRBD2 (6 bases each). V was trimmed by 6 bases and J by 0 bases, leaving 30 bases between them. The CDR3 is 20 residues long. DNA of the CDR3: TGTGCCAGCAGAAACCAGAGTCCGGGGGCTCCCTTTCGGGGCTCCTACGAGCAGTACTTC. It is translated as CASRNQSPGAPFRGSYEQYF.

This clonotype was detected only a few times. This rearrangement joins TRBV3-1 to TRBJ2-4; D could derive from TRBD1 or TRBD2 (5 bases each). The end of the DNA fits TRBJ2-7 better, so the J call may be wrong. The germline gives CDR1 LGHDT, CDR2 YNNKEL (reference sequence). This CDR3 comprises 13 residues. CDR3 DNA sequence: TGTGCCAGCAGCCAAGTTGGGGGTAACGAGCAGTACTTC. Residues: CASSQVGGNEQYF.

This clonotype was detected ten times or more. This sequence joins TRBV20-1 and TRBJ2-3; D tentatively fits TRBD1 or TRBD2 (5 bases each). Germline V gene lookup returns CDR1 DFQATT and CDR2 SNEGSKA (reference sequence). V was clipped by 0 bases and J by 9 bases, with 16 bases between them. The CDR3 is made up of 14 amino acids. Written as DNA, the CDR3 is TGCAGTGCTAGAGATCTGGGGGTAGTAGACACGCAGTATTTT. Translating gives CSARDLGVVDTQYF.

The J gene is TRBJ1-1, the V gene TRBV4-3; tentatively, D is TRBD1 (5 bases). V lost 1 base to trimming and J lost 5 bases, with 17 bases between them. The CDR3 extends over 16 amino acids. The germline V gene encodes CDR1 LGHNA and CDR2 YSLEER. The DNA for the CDR3 is TGCGCCAGCAGCCAAGCGGGACGTTCGGTGGGGACTGAAGCTTTCTTT. Amino acid sequence: CASSQAGRSVGTEAFF.

V gene TRBV28 combines with J gene TRBJ2-7; D perhaps matches TRBD1 (6 bases). Looked up from germline, CDR1 is MDHEN and CDR2 is SYDVKM. Deletions cut 6 bases from V and 2 bases from J, with 14 bases between. This CDR3 contains 14 residues. The CDR3 loop reads CASRTGSGPYEQYF. CDR3 DNA: TGTGCCAGCAGAACAGGGAGTGGTCCCTACGAGCAGTACTTC. Combining the CDR3 with reference TRBV28 and TRBJ2-7 gives the whole variable domain DVKVTQSSRYLVKRTGEKVFLECVQDMDHENMFWYRQDPGLGLRLIYFSYDVKMKEKGDIPEGYSVSREKKERFSLILESASTNQTSMYLCASRTGSGPYEQYFGPGTRLTVT.

The CDR3 DNA is TGCAGTGCTAGATCCCCCGGGGCGGAAAGCAATCAGCCCCAGCATTTT. It specifies CSARSPGAESNQPQHF. The rearrangement uses TRBV20-1 and TRBJ1-5; maybe TRBD1 (5 bases). The V end was cut by 2 bases, the J end by 1 base, with 15 bases between. Per germline, CDR1 DFQATT and CDR2 SNEGSKA (reference sequence). The CDR3 spans 16 residues.

The chain employs TRBV7-6 and TRBJ1-4; D unclear. V shed 1 base and J shed 0 bases, with 3 bases lying between them. CDR3 length: 14 residues. CDR1 is SGHVS, CDR2 FNYEAQ, per germline. The CDR3 sequence is CASSLDPTNEKLFF. In DNA, the CDR3 is TGTGCCAGCAGCTTAGATCCAACTAATGAAAAACTGTTTTTT.

The chain uses TRBV28 and TRBJ1-4; TRBD1 might be the D (6 bases). This CDR3 has 15 residues. Per germline, CDR1 MDHEN and CDR2 SYDVKM. The V gene lost 7 bases and the J gene lost 7 bases, with 19 bases spanning the gap. The CDR3 DNA follows: TGTGCCAGCACCCCCGCGCTAGTACAGGGTGAAAAACTGTTTTTT. This encodes CASTPALVQGEKLFF. The entire variable domain, with the rest obtained from reference TRBV28 and TRBJ1-4, is as follows: DVKVTQSSRYLVKRTGEKVFLECVQDMDHENMFWYRQDPGLGLRLIYFSYDVKMKEKGDIPEGYSVSREKKERFSLILESASTNQTSMYLCASTPALVQGEKLFFGSGTQLSVL.